This entry is about one T cell receptor (beta chain). As yet, its antigen is unknown. The PCR made use of 60 Vbeta and 13 Jbeta primers. Assay used: immunoSEQ multiplex PCR; TCRdb lists only in-frame clones, some missing. Here the sample table reports under 200,000 clones. The sample belongs to a study of cytomegalovirus exposure and HLA in healthy donors. Broader study findings: In a later analysis, an Asian-associated ancestry cluster reportedly showed fewer N-insertions than the approximately 660-donor mean. In a later analysis, a missense DCLRE1C variant was linked to TCR beta V- and J-gene trimming. Accurate predictions that matched the HLA-A and HLA-B alleles of most subjects were reportedly made from TCR beta sequences.

Germline V gives CDR1 SGHRS, CDR2 YFSETQ. J was trimmed by 6 bases and V by 4 bases; bases with no gene match: 8. This CDR3 contains 15 residues. The V call is TRBV5-1, the J call TRBJ2-2, with 8 bases identical to TRBD1. The source material was PBMCs. This clonotype originated in a woman between 18 and 30 years old in good health and CMV-seropositive. CDR3 DNA sequence: TGCGCCAGCAGCGTGACGACAGGGGCGGCCGGGGAGCTGTTTTTT. Amino acids: CASSVTTGAAGELFF.